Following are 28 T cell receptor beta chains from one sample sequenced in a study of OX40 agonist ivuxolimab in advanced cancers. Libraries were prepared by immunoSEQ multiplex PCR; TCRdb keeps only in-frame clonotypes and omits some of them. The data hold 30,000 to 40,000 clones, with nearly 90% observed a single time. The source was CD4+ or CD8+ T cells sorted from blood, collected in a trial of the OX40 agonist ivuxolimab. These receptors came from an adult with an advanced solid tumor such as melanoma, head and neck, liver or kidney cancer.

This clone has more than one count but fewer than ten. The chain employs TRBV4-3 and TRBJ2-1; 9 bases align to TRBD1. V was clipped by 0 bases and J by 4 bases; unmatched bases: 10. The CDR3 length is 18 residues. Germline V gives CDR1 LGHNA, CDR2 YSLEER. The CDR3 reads CASSQEKVGTGTYNEQFF. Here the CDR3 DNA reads TGCGCCAGCAGCCAAGAAAAGGTGGGGACAGGGACTTACAATGAGCAGTTCTTC.

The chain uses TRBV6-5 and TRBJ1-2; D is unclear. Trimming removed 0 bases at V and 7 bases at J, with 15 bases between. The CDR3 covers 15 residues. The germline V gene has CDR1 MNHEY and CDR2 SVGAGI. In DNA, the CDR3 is TGTGCCAGCAGTTACTCGTTACAGTCCCCCTTTGGCTACACCTTC. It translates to CASSYSLQSPFGYTF.

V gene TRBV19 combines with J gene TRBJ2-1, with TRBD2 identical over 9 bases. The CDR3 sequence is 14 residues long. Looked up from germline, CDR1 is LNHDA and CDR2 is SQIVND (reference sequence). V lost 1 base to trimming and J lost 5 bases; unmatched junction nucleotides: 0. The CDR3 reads CASSIGGGDNEQFF. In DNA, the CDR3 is TGTGCCAGTAGTATAGGCGGGGGGGACAATGAGCAGTTCTTC.

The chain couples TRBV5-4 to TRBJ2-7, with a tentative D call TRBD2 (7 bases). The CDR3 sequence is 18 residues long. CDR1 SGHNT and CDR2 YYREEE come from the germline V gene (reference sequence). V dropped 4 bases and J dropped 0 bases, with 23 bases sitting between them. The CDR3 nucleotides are TGTGCCAGCAGCCAAGAGGGGGGGCCCGGGACGCCCTCCTACGAGCAGTACTTC. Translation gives CASSQEGGPGTPSYEQYF.

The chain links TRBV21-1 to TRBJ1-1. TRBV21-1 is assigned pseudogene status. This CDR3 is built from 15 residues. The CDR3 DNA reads TGTGCCAGCAGCACCGGAGGGCAGGGGAGGCGTGAAGCTTTCTTT. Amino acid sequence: CASSTGGQGRREAFF.

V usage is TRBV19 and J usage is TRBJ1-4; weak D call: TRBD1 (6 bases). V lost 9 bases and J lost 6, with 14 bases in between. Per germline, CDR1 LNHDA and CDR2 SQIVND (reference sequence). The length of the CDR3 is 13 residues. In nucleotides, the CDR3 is TGTGCCAGCGAGACAGGATTTGATGAAAAACTGTTTTTT. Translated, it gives CASETGFDEKLFF. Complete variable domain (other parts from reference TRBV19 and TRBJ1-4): DGGITQSPKYLFRKEGQNVTLSCEQNLNHDAMYWYRQDPGQGLRLIYYSQIVNDFQKGDIAEGYSVSREKKESFPLTVTSAQKNPTAFYLCASETGFDEKLFFGSGTQLSVL.

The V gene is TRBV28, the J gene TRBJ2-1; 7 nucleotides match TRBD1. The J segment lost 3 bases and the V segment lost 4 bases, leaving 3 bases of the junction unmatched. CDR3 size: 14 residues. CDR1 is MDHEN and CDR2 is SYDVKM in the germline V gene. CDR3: CASSSQGIYNEQFF. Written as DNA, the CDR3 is TGTGCCAGCAGTTCACAGGGGATCTACAATGAGCAGTTCTTC.

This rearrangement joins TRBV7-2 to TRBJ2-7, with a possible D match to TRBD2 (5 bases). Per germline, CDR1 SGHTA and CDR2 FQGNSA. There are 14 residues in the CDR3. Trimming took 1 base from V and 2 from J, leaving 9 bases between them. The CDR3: CASSLVEGTYEQYF. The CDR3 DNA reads TGTGCCAGCAGCTTAGTCGAGGGAACCTACGAGCAGTACTTC.

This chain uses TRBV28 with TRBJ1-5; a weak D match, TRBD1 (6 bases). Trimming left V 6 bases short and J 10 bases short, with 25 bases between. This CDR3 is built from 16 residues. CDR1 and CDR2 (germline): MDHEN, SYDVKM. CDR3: CASRKRQAFTIFPQHF. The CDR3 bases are TGTGCCAGCAGGAAGAGACAGGCCTTCACAATTTTTCCCCAGCATTTT.

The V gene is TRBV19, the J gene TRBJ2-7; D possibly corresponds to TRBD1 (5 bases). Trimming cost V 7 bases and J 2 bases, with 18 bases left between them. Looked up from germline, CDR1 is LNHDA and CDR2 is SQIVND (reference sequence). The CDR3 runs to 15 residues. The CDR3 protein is CASTNGPGYPYEQYF. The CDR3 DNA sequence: TGTGCCAGTACTAATGGCCCAGGGTATCCCTACGAGCAGTACTTC.

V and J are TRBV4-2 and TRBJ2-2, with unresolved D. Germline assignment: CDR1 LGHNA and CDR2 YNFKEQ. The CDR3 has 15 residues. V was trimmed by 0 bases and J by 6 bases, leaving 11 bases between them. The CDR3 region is CASSQDRWVAGELFF. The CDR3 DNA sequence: TGTGCCAGCAGCCAAGATCGTTGGGTGGCCGGGGAGCTGTTTTTT.

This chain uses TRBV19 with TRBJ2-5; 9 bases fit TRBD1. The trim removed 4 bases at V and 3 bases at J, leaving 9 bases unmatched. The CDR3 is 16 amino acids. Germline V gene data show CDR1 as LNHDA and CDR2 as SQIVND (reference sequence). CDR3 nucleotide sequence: TGTGCCAGTAGTAAGTGGGTCGGGACAGGGAAAGAGACCCAGTACTTC. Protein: CASSKWVGTGKETQYF.

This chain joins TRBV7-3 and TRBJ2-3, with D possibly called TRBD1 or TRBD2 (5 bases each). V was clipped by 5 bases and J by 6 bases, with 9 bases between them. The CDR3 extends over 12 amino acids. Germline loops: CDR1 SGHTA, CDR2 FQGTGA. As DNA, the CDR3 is TGTGCCAGCAGCGATGAGGGGGATACGCAGTATTTT. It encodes CASSDEGDTQYF. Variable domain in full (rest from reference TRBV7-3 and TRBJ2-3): GAGVSQTPSNKVTEKGKYVELRCDPISGHTALYWYRQSLGQGPEFLIYFQGTGAADDSGLPNDRFFAVRPEGSVSTLKIQRTERGDSAVYLCASSDEGDTQYFGPGTRLTVL.

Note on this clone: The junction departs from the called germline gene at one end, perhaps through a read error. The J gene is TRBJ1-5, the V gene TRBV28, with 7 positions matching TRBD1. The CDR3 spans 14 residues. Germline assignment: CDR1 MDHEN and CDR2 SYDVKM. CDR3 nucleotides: TGTACCAGCATCGCGGACAGGCGCAATCAGCCCCAGCATTTT. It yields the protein CTSIADRRNQPQHF.

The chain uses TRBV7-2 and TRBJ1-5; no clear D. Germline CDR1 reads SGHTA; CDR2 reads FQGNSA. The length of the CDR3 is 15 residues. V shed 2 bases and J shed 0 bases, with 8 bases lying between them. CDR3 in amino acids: CASSLWGYSNQPQHF. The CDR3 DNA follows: TGTGCCAGCAGCTTATGGGGATATAGCAATCAGCCCCAGCATTTT.

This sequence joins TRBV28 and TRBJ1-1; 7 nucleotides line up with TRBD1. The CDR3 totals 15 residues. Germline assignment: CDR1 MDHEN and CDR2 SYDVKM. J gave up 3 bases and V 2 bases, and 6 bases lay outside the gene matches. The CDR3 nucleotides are TGTGCCAGCAGTTTAAAGGGGGCGCTGGACACTGAAGCTTTCTTT. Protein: CASSLKGALDTEAFF.

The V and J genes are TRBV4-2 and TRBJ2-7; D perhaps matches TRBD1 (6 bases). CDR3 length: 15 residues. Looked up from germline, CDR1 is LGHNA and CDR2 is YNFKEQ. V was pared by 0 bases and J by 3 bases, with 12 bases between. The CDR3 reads CASSQDLGADYEQYF. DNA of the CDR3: TGTGCCAGCAGCCAAGATTTGGGGGCTGACTACGAGCAGTACTTC.

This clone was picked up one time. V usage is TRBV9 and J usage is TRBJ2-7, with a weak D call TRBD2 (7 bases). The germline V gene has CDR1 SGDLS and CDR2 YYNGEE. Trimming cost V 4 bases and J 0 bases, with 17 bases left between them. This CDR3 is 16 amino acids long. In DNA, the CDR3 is TGTGCCAGCAGCCCCTCGGGGGGCGGGGGCTCCTACGAGCAGTACTTC. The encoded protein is CASSPSGGGGSYEQYF.

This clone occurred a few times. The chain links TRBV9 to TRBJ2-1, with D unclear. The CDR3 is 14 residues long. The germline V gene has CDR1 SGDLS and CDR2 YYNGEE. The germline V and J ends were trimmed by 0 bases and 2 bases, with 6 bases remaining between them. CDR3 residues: CASSVAEPYNEQFF. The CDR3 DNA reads TGTGCCAGCAGCGTAGCCGAGCCCTACAATGAGCAGTTCTTC.

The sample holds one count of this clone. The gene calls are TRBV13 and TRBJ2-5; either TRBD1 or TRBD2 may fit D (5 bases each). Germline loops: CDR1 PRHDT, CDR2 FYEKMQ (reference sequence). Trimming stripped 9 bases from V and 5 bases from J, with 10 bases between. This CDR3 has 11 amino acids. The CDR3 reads CASEGPETQYF. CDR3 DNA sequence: TGTGCCAGTGAGGGGCCGGAGACCCAGTACTTC.

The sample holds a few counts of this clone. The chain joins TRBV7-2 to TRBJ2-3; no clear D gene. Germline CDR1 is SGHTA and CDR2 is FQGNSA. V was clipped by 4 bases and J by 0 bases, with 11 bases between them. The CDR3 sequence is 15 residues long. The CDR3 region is CASSSLAISTDTQYF. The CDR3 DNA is TGTGCCAGCAGCTCGCTTGCCATAAGCACAGATACGCAGTATTTT.

The CDR3 sequence is CASSGFSSGGPFNEQFF. In nucleotides, the CDR3 is TGTGCCAGCAGCGGATTTTCTAGCGGGGGGCCCTTCAATGAGCAGTTCTTC. The chain has TRBV9 and TRBJ2-1; 11 bases are shared with TRBD2. CDR3 size: 17 residues. CDR1 and CDR2 from the germline V gene are SGDLS and YYNGEE. V gave up 3 bases and J gave up 6 bases; unmatched junction bases: 11.

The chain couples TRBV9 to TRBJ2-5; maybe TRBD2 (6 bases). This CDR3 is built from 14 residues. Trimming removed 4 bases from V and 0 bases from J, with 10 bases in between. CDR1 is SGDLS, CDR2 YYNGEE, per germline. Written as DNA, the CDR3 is TGTGCCAGCAGCACTTCTAGCGACCAAGAGACCCAGTACTTC. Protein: CASSTSSDQETQYF. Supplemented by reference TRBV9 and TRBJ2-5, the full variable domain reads DSGVTQTPKHLITATGQRVTLRCSPRSGDLSVYWYQQSLDQGLQFLIQYYNGEERAKGNILERFSAQQFPDLHSELNLSSLELGDSALYFCASSTSSDQETQYFGPGTRLLVL.

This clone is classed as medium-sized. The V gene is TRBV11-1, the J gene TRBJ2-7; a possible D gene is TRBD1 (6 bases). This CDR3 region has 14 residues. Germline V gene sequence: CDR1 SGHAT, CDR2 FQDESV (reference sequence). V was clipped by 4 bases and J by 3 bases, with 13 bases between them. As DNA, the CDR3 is TGTGCCAGCAGCTACGCCGGGACACGCTACGAGCAGTACTTC. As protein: CASSYAGTRYEQYF.

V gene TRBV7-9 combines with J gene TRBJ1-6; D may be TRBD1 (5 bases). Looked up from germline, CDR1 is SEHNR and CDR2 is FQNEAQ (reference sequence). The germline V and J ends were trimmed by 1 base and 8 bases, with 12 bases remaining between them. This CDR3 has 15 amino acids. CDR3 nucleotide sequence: TGTGCCAGCAGCTTAGTACAGGACGGAGATTCACCCCTCCACTTT. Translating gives CASSLVQDGDSPLHF.

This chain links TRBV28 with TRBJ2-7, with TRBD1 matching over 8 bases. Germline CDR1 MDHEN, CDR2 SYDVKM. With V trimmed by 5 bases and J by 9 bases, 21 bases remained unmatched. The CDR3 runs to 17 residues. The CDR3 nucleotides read TGTGCCAGCAGTCCATCCTTTGACAGGGGCAGCGGATGGGTGCAGTACTTC. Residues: CASSPSFDRGSGWVQYF.

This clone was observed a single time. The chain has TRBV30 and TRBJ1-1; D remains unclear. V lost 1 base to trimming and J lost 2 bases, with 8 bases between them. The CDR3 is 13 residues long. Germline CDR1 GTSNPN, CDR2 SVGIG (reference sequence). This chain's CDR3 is CAWSGTENTEAFF. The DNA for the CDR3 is TGTGCCTGGAGTGGTACTGAAAACACTGAAGCTTTCTTT.

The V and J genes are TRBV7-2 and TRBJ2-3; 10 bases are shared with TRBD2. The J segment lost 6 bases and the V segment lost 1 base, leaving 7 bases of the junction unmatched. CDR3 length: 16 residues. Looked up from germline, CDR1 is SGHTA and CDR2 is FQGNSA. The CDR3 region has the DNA TGTGCCAGCAGCTTAGAGGAGCGGGGGGGCCAGGATACGCAGTATTTT. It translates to CASSLEERGGQDTQYF.